The next 5 T cell receptor beta chains were all read from a single sample in a study of blood T cell repertoires in COVID-19. TCRdb's copy holds only in-frame clones and misses some; the assay was immunoSEQ multiplex PCR. The profile covers 150,000 to 200,000 clones, with about 91% appearing a single time and approximately 0.8% taken by the ten largest. Sequencing was done on a sample of PBMCs or T cells enriched from blood (not recorded which). The receptor set was obtained from a woman aged 18-29 years who had recovered from COVID-19.

The rearrangement links TRBV2 to TRBJ2-7; 13 bases match TRBD2. V was pared by 1 base and J by 4 bases, with 13 bases of the junction left unmatched. Germline V CDR1 and CDR2: SNHLY, FYNNEI. This CDR3 spans 19 amino acids. The CDR3 loop is CASSEVGWELAGGGYEQYF. CDR3 DNA: TGTGCCAGCAGTGAAGTCGGGTGGGAACTAGCGGGAGGGGGTTACGAGCAGTACTTC.

CDR3 region: CASSLGQLAGRGTQYF. Here the CDR3 DNA reads TGTGCCAGCAGCTTGGGACAGCTAGCGGGACGGGGGACCCAGTACTTC. The rearrangement uses TRBV7-2 and TRBJ2-5; 9 nucleotides match TRBD2. Germline V gene data show CDR1 as SGHTA and CDR2 as FQGNSA. The length of the CDR3 is 16 residues. V lost 3 bases and J lost 7; bases outside the gene matches: 12.

The V and J genes are TRBV15 and TRBJ2-5, with a weak D call TRBD2 (5 bases). Germline loops: CDR1 LNHNV, CDR2 YYDKDF (reference sequence). V lost 1 base, J lost 5 bases, and 11 bases lay in between. The CDR3 is 14 residues long. CDR3 amino acids: CATSRVGVGETQYF. The CDR3 DNA is TGTGCCACCAGCAGAGTCGGGGTAGGGGAGACCCAGTACTTC.

This sequence joins TRBV28 and TRBJ1-4; 7 nucleotides line up with TRBD1. Unmatched junction bases numbered 8, after V lost 6 bases and J lost 7 bases. This CDR3 comprises 14 residues. Germline V gene lookup returns CDR1 MDHEN and CDR2 SYDVKM. The CDR3 nucleotides are TGTGCCAGCAGCAACGACAGGGTGCGTGAAAAACTGTTTTTT. This sequence encodes CASSNDRVREKLFF.

The chain links TRBV7-6 to TRBJ2-1, with D maybe TRBD2 (7 bases). Germline CDR1 reads SGHVS; CDR2 reads FNYEAQ. Trimming shortened V by 6 bases and J by 3 bases, and 27 bases separated the two germline ends. The CDR3 runs 19 residues. The CDR3 region has the DNA TGTGCCAGCAGTCCTGGGGGGGGCTGGCGGGGGATACTCTACAATGAGCAGTTCTTC. This codes for CASSPGGGWRGILYNEQFF. Filled out from reference TRBV7-6 and TRBJ2-1, the complete variable domain reads GAGVSQSPRYKVTKRGQDVALRCDPISGHVSLYWYRQALGQGPEFLTYFNYEAQQDKSGLPNDRFSAERPEGSISTLTIQRTEQRDSAMYRCASSPGGGWRGILYNEQFFGPGTRLTVL.